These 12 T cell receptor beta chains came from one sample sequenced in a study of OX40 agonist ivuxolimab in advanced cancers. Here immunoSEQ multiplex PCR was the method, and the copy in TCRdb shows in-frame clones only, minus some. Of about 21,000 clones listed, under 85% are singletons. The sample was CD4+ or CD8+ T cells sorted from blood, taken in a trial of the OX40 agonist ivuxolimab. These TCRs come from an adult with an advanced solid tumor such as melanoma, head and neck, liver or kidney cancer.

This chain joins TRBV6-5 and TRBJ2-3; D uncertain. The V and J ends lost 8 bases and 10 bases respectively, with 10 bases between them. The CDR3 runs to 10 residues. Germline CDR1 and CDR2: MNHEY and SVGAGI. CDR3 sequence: CASDPRSQYF. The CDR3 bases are TGTGCCAGCGATCCTCGGTCGCAGTATTTT.

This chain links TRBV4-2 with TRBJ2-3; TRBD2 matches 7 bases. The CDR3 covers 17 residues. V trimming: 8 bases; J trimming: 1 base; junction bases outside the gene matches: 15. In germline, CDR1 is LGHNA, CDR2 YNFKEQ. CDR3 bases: TGTGCCAGCTCGAGGGTGAACGCGGGAGTCGGCACAGATACGCAGTATTTT. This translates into CASSRVNAGVGTDTQYF.

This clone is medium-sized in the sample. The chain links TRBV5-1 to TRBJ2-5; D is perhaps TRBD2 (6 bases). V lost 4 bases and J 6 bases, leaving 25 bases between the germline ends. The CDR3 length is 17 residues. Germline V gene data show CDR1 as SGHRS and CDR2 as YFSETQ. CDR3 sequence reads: CASSPYRDLESVKTQYF. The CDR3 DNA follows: TGCGCCAGCAGCCCCTACCGGGACTTAGAGTCCGTGAAGACCCAGTACTTC.

CDR3 amino acids: CASRLLGNTEAFF. Here the CDR3 DNA reads TGTGCCAGCAGACTGCTGGGAAACACTGAAGCTTTCTTT. The chain joins TRBV13 to TRBJ1-1; unclear D gene. This CDR3 contains 13 residues. The germline CDR1 and CDR2 sequences are PRHDT and FYEKMQ (reference sequence). With 6 bases removed from V and 2 bases from J, the gap between germline ends came to 10 bases.

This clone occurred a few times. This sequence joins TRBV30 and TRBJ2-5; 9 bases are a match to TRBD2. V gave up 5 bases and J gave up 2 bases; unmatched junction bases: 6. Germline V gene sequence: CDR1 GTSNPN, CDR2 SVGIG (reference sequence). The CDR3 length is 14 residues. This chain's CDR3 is CAWGAGGEQETQYF. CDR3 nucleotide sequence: TGTGCCTGGGGGGCGGGAGGGGAACAAGAGACCCAGTACTTC.

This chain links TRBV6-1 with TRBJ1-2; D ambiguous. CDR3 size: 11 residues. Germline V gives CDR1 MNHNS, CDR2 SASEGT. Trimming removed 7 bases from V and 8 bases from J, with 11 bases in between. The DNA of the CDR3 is TGTGCCAGCAATTCTGTGGGAGGCTACACCTTC. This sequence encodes CASNSVGGYTF.

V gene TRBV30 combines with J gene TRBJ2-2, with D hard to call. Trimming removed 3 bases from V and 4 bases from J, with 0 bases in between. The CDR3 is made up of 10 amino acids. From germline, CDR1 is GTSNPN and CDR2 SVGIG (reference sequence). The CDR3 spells CAWSTGELFF. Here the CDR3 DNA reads TGTGCCTGGAGCACCGGGGAGCTGTTTTTT.

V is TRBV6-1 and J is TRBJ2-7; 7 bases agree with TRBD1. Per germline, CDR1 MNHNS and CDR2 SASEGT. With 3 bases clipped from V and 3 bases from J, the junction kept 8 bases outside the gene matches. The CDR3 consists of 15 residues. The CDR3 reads CASSDARQGFYEQYF. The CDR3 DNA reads TGTGCCAGCAGTGACGCTCGACAGGGCTTCTACGAGCAGTACTTC.

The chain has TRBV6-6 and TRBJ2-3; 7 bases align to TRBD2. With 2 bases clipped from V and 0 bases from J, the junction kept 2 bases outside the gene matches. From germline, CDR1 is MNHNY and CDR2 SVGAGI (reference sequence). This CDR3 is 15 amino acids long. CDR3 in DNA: TGTGCCAGCAGTTACGTAGCGGGTAGCACAGATACGCAGTATTTT. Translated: CASSYVAGSTDTQYF.

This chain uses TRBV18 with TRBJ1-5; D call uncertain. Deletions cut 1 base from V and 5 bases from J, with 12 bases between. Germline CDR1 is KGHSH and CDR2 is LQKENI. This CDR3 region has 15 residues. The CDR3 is CASSPRRYTDQPQHF. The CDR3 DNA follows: TGTGCCAGCTCACCACGAAGGTATACGGATCAGCCCCAGCATTTT.

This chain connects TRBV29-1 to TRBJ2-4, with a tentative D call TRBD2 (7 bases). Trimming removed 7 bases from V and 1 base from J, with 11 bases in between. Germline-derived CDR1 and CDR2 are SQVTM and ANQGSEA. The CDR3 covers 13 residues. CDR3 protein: CSAKGGAKNIQYF. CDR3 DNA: TGCAGCGCTAAGGGGGGGGCCAAAAACATTCAGTACTTC.

This CDR3 reads CASSQVQGNMAPLHF. The CDR3 nucleotides are TGCGCCAGCAGCCAAGTGCAGGGGAATATGGCACCCCTCCACTTT. The chain has TRBV4-1 and TRBJ1-6; weak D call: TRBD1 (6 bases). The V and J ends lost 1 base and 11 bases respectively, with 15 bases between them. The CDR3 runs to 15 residues. Germline lookup yields CDR1 MGHRA and CDR2 YSYEKL.